The 12 T cell receptor beta chains listed next were all sequenced from one sample in a study of human T cells and chemical hapten exposure (dated by TCRdb to the early 2020s). What the time point label conveys for this sample: pre-sensitization, week 0. Per the publication, the treatment or condition label means: therapeutic diphenylcyclopropenone sensitization with weekly scalp DPC. The library was generated by RACE. TCRdb shows the sequencer as NextSeq 500. TCRdb cleaned the public reads at Q25 with fastp, built clones with MiXCR and kept in-frame beta chains. Identical CDR3 proteins give one entry, which carries the most common genes and DNA. This sample gives about 62,000 distinct CDR3 sequences in total; around 7% of them show up just once. The top ten clonotypes cover about 1.5% of the sample. The material sequenced was whole blood, taken in connection with sensitization to the hapten diphenylcyclopropenone (DPC). The receptors were gathered from a woman between 25 and 40 years old with alopecia areata. Some clones in this sample may be carry-over from other donors' samples.

This clonotype was detected ten times or more. The chain uses TRBV7-9 and TRBJ1-1; D is unresolved. Trimming took 4 bases from V and 6 from J, leaving 15 bases between them. The CDR3 extends over 14 amino acids. Germline V gene data show CDR1 as SEHNR and CDR2 as FQNEAQ (reference sequence). DNA for the CDR3: TGTGCCAGCAGCTATGACGGGAGGGTCGCTGAAGCTTTCTTT. Protein: CASSYDGRVAEAFF.

This clonotype was seen repeatedly, ten times or more. The rearrangement joins TRBV2 to TRBJ2-7, with D possibly TRBD2 on 6 matching bases. The germline V and J ends were trimmed by 5 bases and 3 bases, with 17 bases remaining between them. CDR3 size: 15 residues. Germline values: CDR1 SNHLY, CDR2 FYNNEI. The chain's CDR3 is CASSPSPTGGYEQYF. In DNA, the CDR3 is TGTGCCAGCAGTCCCAGTCCCACCGGGGGCTACGAGCAGTACTTC.

At least ten counts were recorded for this clonotype. This chain uses TRBV3-1 with TRBJ2-3; 9 bases are shared with TRBD2. This CDR3 is built from 15 residues. The V segment lost 5 bases and the J segment 5 bases; nucleotides outside the gene matches: 8. Germline V gene data show CDR1 as LGHDT and CDR2 as YNNKEL (reference sequence). The CDR3 DNA sequence: TGTGCCAGCAGCTCCGGACTAGCGACGGGAGATACGCAGTATTTT. Translating gives CASSSGLATGDTQYF.

This chain joins TRBV10-3 and TRBJ1-5; 9 nucleotides line up with TRBD1. The CDR3 is made up of 15 amino acids. Trimming at V came to 2 bases and at J to 2 bases, leaving 1 base not matched to a gene. CDR1 and CDR2 (germline): ENHRY, SYGVKD. CDR3: CAISERTGGNQPQHF. Here the CDR3 DNA reads TGTGCCATCAGTGAGAGGACAGGGGGCAATCAGCCCCAGCATTTT.

This clonotype was detected many times. The J gene is TRBJ1-1, the V gene TRBV2; D is unclear. CDR1 is SNHLY and CDR2 is FYNNEI in the germline V gene. V was pared by 4 bases and J by 3 bases, with 12 bases between. The CDR3 length is 14 residues. For the CDR3, the DNA is TGTGCCAGCAGTGCTGTAGAAACCTACACTGAAGCTTTCTTT. Translated, it gives CASSAVETYTEAFF.

The sample holds a few counts of this clonotype. The V gene is TRBV12-3 or TRBV12-4, the J gene TRBJ2-1; 9 nucleotides agree with TRBD2. This CDR3 is built from 14 residues. With V trimmed by 3 bases and J by 6 bases, 3 bases remained unmatched. DNA of the CDR3: TGTGCCAGCAGTTTTAGCGGGGGACTCAATGAGCAGTTCTTC. This sequence encodes CASSFSGGLNEQFF.

Ten or more counts support this clonotype. The chain combines TRBV7-2 with TRBJ2-7; TRBD1 aligns across 9 bases. Unmatched junction bases numbered 16, after V lost 4 bases and J lost 3 bases. Germline V CDR1 and CDR2: SGHTA, FQGNSA. The CDR3 is made up of 18 amino acids. CDR3 sequence reads: CASSSRPPGQGTNYEQYF. The CDR3, as DNA: TGTGCCAGCAGCTCGCGCCCCCCTGGACAGGGGACCAACTACGAGCAGTACTTC.

Many counts were recorded for this clonotype. The rearrangement uses TRBV10-3 and TRBJ2-3; tentatively, D is TRBD2 (7 bases). The CDR3 length is 16 residues. CDR1 ENHRY and CDR2 SYGVKD come from the germline V gene. V was trimmed by 2 bases and J by 5 bases, leaving 17 bases between them. As DNA, the CDR3 is TGTGCCATCAGTGAGGGATGGCGGGGGCCCCAAGATACGCAGTATTTT. Protein product: CAISEGWRGPQDTQYF.

Ten or more counts support this clonotype. The chain recombines TRBV19 with TRBJ1-6; tentatively, D is TRBD1 (5 bases). The CDR3 contains 15 residues. CDR1 is LNHDA, CDR2 SQIVND, per germline (reference sequence). The V and J ends lost 5 bases and 6 bases respectively, with 14 bases between them. CDR3 amino acids: CASSAGTAINSPLHF. CDR3 DNA: TGTGCCAGTAGTGCCGGGACGGCTATTAATTCACCCCTCCACTTT.

This clonotype appeared a few times. This sequence joins TRBV27 and TRBJ1-6; D is possibly TRBD1 (6 bases). The CDR3 totals 17 residues. CDR1 is MNHEY, CDR2 SMNVEV, per germline (reference sequence). V was clipped by 7 bases and J by 0 bases, with 16 bases between them. Written as DNA, the CDR3 is TGTGCCAGCACCATCCCCAGGGGCCCCTCCTATAATTCACCCCTCCACTTT. Translation gives CASTIPRGPSYNSPLHF.

The sample holds many counts of this clonotype. J is TRBJ2-6 and V is TRBV18; D is ambiguous. Trimming pared 3 bases from V and 0 bases from J, leaving 3 bases between. The CDR3 has 14 residues. Germline loops: CDR1 KGHSH, CDR2 LQKENI. CDR3 protein: CASSPDSGANVLTF. The DNA for the CDR3 is TGTGCCAGCTCACCCGACTCTGGGGCCAACGTCCTGACTTTC.

This clonotype was counted ten times or more. The chain links TRBV6-1 to TRBJ1-1, with TRBD1 as a possible D gene (5 bases). The CDR3 extends over 14 amino acids. V shed 7 bases and J shed 4 bases, with 16 bases lying between them. Germline-derived CDR1 and CDR2 are MNHNS and SASEGT. The CDR3: CASNEPGLVTEAFF. The CDR3 coding sequence is TGTGCCAGCAACGAACCAGGGTTGGTCACTGAAGCTTTCTTT.